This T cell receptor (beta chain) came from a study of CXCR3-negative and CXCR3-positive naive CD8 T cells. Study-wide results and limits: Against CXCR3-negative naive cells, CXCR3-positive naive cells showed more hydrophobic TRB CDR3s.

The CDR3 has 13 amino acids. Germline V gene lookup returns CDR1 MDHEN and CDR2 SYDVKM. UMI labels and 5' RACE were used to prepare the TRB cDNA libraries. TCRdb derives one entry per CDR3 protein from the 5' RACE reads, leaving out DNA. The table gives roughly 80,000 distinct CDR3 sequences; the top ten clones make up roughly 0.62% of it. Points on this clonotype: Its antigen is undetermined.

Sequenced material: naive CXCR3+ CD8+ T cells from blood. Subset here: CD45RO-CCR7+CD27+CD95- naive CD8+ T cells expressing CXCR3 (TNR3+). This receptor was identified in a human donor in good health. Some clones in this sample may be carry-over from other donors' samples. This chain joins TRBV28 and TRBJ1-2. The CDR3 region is CASSLLREYGYTF.